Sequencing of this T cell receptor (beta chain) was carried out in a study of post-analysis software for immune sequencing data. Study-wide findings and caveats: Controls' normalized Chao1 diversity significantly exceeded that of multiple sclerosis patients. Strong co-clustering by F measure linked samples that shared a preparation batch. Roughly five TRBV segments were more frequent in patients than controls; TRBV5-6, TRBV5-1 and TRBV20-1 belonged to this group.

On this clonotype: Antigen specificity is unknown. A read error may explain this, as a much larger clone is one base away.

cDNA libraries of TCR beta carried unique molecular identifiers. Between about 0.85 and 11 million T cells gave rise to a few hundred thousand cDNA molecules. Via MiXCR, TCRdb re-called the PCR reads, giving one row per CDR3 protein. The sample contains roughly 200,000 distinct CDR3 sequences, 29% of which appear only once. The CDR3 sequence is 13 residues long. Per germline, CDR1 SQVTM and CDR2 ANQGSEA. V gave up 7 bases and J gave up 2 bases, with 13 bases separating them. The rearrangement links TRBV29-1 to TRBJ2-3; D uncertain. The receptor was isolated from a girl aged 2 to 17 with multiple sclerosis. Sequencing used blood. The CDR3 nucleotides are TGCAGCGCCGCTACGTTGAACACAGATACGCAGTATTTT. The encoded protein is CSAATLNTDTQYF.